The source of this T cell receptor beta chain is a study of radiotherapy plus CTLA-4 blockade in lung cancer. Assay used: immunoSEQ multiplex PCR; TCRdb lists only in-frame clones, some missing. This repertoire shows around 80,000 clones, about four fifths found once; its top ten account for 22%. Study results and caveats: An expansion of tumor-derived TCR clones occurred in blood after radiotherapy plus ipilimumab.

Germline V gene data show CDR1 as SGHAT and CDR2 as FQNNGV. The CDR3 loop spans 17 amino acids. Trimming cost V 1 base and J 5 bases; bases outside gene matches: 9. Of note for this clone: Its specificity is unknown.

This receptor was identified in a human donor with non-small cell lung cancer whose response to radiotherapy plus ipilimumab could not be evaluated. Some clones in this sample may be carry-over from other donors' samples. V gene TRBV11-2 combines with J gene TRBJ1-5; 9 positions agree with TRBD1. The sequences come from peripheral blood, collected from a patient treated with radiotherapy plus ipilimumab. CDR3 sequence: CASSLGAYRDRDQPQHF. In nucleotides, the CDR3 is TGTGCCAGCAGCTTAGGGGCCTACCGGGACAGGGATCAGCCCCAGCATTTT.